Sequencing of this TCR beta chain was carried out in a study of control samples from healthy donors and cancer patients (dated by TCRdb to 2018 to 2021). The receptor library was made with the immunoSEQ multiplex PCR assay. Here the immuneACCESS table is served through TCRdb, limited to in-frame sequences with V and J called. Missing clones are a known gap in these copies; in checked studies unresolved V genes cover under half, and the rest lacks a known reason. The sample table records 78,000 or so clones; about 88% of these occur just once. In total, the top ten clones hold 3% to 4.5% of the sample. Remarks on this clone: The clone's antigen remains unknown. Base qualities are not recorded, but no much larger clone differs from it by a single base.

The CDR3 holds 16 amino acids from the cysteine to the phenylalanine. Only the CDR3 region is kept as DNA, spanning 48 bases read in frame from base 1. From a lookup of the germline V gene, CDR1 and CDR2 are MDHEN and SYDVKM. V is reduced by 5 bases and J by 3 bases, leaving a spacing of 19 bases between them. The sample consisted of blood. This receptor was obtained from a woman aged 45-65 years in good health. The V and J genes are TRBV28 and TRBJ1-2, with no confident D gene call. The DNA reads as follows: TGTGCCAGCAGTCCCTCGGAGGGCCGGCGGGACTATGGCTACACCTTC. Translated, this is CASSPSEGRRDYGYTF.